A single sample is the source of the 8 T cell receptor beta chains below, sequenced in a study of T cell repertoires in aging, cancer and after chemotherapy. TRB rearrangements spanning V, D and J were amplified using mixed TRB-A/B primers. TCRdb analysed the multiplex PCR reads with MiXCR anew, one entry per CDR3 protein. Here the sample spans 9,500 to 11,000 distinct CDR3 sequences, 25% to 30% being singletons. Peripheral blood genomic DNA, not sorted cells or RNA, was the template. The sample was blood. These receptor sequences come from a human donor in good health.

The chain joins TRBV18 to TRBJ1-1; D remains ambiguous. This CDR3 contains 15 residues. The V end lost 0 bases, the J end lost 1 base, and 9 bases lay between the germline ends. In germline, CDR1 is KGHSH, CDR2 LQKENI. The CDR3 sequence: CASSPPVPKNTEAFF. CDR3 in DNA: TGTGCCAGCTCACCACCGGTTCCTAAGAACACTGAAGCTTTCTTT.

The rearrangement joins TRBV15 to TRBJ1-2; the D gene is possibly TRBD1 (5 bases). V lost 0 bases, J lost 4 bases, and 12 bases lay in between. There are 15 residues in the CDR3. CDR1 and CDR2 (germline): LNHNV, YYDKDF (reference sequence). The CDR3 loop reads CATSRDPGPGYGYTF. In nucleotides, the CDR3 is TGTGCCACCAGCAGAGATCCGGGGCCGGGCTATGGCTACACCTTC.

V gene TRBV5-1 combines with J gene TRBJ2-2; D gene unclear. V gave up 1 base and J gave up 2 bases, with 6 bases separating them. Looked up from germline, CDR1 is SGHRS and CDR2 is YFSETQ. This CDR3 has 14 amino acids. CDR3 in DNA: TGCGCCAGCAGCTTGTACAGAAACACCGGGGAGCTGTTTTTT. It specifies CASSLYRNTGELFF.

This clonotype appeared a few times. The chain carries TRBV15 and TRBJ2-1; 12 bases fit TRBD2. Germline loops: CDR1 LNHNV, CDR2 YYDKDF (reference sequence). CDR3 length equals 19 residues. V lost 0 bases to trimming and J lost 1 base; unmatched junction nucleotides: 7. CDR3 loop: CATSRDPTSGSLSYNEQFF. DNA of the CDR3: TGTGCCACCAGCAGAGATCCGACTAGCGGGAGCCTTTCCTACAATGAGCAGTTCTTC.

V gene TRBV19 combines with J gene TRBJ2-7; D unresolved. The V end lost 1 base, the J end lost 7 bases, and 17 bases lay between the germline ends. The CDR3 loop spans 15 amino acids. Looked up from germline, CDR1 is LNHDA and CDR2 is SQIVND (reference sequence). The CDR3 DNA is TGTGCCAGTAGTATAGGGGCTCGGGTTGCAAGTGAGCAGTACTTC. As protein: CASSIGARVASEQYF.

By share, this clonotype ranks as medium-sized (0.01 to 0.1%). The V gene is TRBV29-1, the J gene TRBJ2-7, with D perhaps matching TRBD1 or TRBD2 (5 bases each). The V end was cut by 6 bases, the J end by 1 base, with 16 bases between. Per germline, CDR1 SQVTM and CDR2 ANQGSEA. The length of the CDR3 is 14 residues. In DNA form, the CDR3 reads TGCAGCGTCCAGGGACGTCCGTCATCCTACGAGCAGTACTTC. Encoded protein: CSVQGRPSSYEQYF.

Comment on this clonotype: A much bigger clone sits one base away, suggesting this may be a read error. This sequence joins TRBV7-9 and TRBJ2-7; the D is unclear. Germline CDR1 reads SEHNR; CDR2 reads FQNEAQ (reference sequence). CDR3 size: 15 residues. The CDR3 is CASSLGRSDFYEQNF. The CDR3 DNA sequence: TGTGCCAGCAGCTTAGGACGGTCAGATTTCTACGAGCAGAACTTC.

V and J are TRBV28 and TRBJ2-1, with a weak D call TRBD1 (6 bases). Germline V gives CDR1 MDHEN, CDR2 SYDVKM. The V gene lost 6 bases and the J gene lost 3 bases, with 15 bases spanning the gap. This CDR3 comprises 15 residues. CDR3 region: CASSPDRGFYNEQFF. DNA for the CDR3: TGTGCCAGCAGCCCGGACAGAGGATTCTACAATGAGCAGTTCTTC. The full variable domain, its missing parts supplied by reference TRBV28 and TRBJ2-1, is DVKVTQSSRYLVKRTGEKVFLECVQDMDHENMFWYRQDPGLGLRLIYFSYDVKMKEKGDIPEGYSVSREKKERFSLILESASTNQTSMYLCASSPDRGFYNEQFFGPGTRLTVL.